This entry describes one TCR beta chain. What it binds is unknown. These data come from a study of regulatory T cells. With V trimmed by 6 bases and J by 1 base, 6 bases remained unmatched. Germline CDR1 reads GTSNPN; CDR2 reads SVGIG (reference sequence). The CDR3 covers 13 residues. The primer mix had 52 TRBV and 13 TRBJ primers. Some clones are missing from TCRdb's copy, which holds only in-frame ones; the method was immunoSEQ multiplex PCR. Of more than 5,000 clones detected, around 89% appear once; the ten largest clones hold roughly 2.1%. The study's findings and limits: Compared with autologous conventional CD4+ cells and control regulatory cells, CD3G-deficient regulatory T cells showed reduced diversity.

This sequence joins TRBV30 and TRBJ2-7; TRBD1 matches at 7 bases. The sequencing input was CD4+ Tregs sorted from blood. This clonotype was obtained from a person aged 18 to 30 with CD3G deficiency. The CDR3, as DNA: TGTGCCTGTATTCGGGACAGTTCCTACGAGCAGTACTTC. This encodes CACIRDSSYEQYF.